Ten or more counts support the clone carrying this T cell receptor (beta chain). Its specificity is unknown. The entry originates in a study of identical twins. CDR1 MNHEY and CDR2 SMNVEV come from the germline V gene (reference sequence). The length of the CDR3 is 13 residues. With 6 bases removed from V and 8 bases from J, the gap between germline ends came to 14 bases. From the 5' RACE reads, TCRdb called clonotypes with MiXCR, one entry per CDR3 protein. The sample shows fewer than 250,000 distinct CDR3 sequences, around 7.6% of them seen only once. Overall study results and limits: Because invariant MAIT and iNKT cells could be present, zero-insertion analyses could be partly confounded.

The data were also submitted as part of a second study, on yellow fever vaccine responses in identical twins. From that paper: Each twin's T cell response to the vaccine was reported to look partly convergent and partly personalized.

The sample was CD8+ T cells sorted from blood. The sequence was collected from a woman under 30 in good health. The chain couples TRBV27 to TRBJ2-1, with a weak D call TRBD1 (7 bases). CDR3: CASRPQGGDEQFF. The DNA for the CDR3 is TGTGCCAGCAGGCCCCAGGGGGGCGATGAGCAGTTCTTC.